This TCR beta chain was sequenced in a study of blood T cells in healthy people across ages. Using a J-beta primer mix together with a sample-barcoded 5' primer, a second PCR was run for roughly 6 to 12 cycles. Each CDR3 protein is one row after TCRdb ran MiXCR on the 5' RACE reads. The sample consists of some 790,000 distinct CDR3 sequences, under 30% of them appearing once. On this clonotype: The junction does not match germline at one end; this may be a read error.

CDR3 length equals 16 residues. Germline values: CDR1 SGHRS, CDR2 YFSETQ. The rearrangement joins TRBV5-1 to TRBJ2-2; the D gene could be TRBD1 or TRBD2 (6 bases each). The sequenced sample was blood. The sequence came from a woman of 80 years or more in good health. The CDR3 region has the DNA TGCGCCAGCAGCTTGGTTCCGGGGGCGAACACCGGGGAGCGGTTTTTT. Its protein product is CASSLVPGANTGERFF.